This entry lists 28 T cell receptor beta chains sequenced from one sample in a study of T-cell reconstitution after alpha-beta-depleted transplantation in children. Unique molecular identifiers were used in preparing the TCRbeta library. TCRdb reprocessed the PCR reads via MiXCR and lists one record per CDR3 protein. The sample has about 980,000 distinct CDR3 sequences, about 29% seen once. Sequencing used PBMCs, mostly from graft donor cells, obtained 360 days after TCRalphabeta/CD19-depleted stem cell transplant. Receptor source: a boy under three years old who had a stem cell transplant for SCID, so the T cells may come from the graft donor.

The chain is built from TRBV27 and TRBJ2-1, with TRBD2 matching over 10 bases. CDR3 length equals 16 residues. J was trimmed by 1 base and V by 6 bases; bases with no gene match: 6. In germline, CDR1 is MNHEY, CDR2 SMNVEV (reference sequence). CDR3 amino acids: CASSHKRGGSYNEQFF. In DNA, the CDR3 is TGTGCCAGCAGCCACAAGCGGGGGGGATCCTACAATGAGCAGTTCTTC.

V gene TRBV18 combines with J gene TRBJ2-5; 7 bases map to TRBD1. CDR3 length: 13 residues. After removal of 8 bases from V and 3 bases from J, the junction contained 6 bases not matched to a gene. Germline V gene data show CDR1 as KGHSH and CDR2 as LQKENI. The DNA for the CDR3 is TGTGCCAGCACCGGGACAGAAAAAGAGACCCAGTACTTC. As protein: CASTGTEKETQYF.

This chain uses TRBV24-1 with TRBJ2-5; maybe TRBD1 (5 bases). The V end lost 4 bases, the J end lost 1 base, and 12 bases lay between the germline ends. The CDR3 is 15 residues long. Germline V gene sequence: CDR1 KGHDR, CDR2 SFDVKD. The CDR3 loop reads CATSDPTGAQETQYF. DNA of the CDR3: TGTGCCACCAGTGACCCAACAGGTGCCCAAGAGACCCAGTACTTC.

The V call is TRBV10-3, the J call TRBJ1-1; D ambiguous. Germline assignment: CDR1 ENHRY and CDR2 SYGVKD. V lost 6 bases, J lost 0 bases, and 11 bases lay in between. This CDR3 is built from 14 residues. The CDR3 sequence: CAISDRAVNTEAFF. The CDR3, as DNA: TGTGCCATCAGCGACCGGGCCGTGAACACTGAAGCTTTCTTT.

CDR3 in DNA: TGCGCCAGCAGCCGGACGGAGCAGGGGGAAGAGACCCAGTACTTC. Translation: CASSRTEQGEETQYF. The chain is built from TRBV4-1 and TRBJ2-5; TRBD1 aligns across 7 bases. V shed 4 bases and J 3 bases; nucleotides not matched to a gene: 8. The CDR3 spans 15 residues. The germline V gene encodes CDR1 MGHRA and CDR2 YSYEKL.

This rearrangement joins TRBV6-5 to TRBJ1-5; no clear D. There are 17 residues in the CDR3. V lost 0 bases, J lost 5 bases, and 17 bases lay in between. The germline V gene has CDR1 MNHEY and CDR2 SVGAGI. CDR3 in amino acids: CASSYSIRLFWDQPQHF. The CDR3 DNA follows: TGTGCCAGCAGTTACTCGATACGGTTGTTTTGGGATCAGCCCCAGCATTTT.

The chain employs TRBV5-1 and TRBJ1-2; 10 bases agree with TRBD1. The CDR3 sequence is 16 residues long. CDR1 SGHRS and CDR2 YFSETQ come from the germline V gene. V lost 4 bases, J lost 5 bases, and 11 bases stayed unmatched. CDR3 protein: CASSLTAGTGAYGYTF. The CDR3 nucleotides read TGCGCCAGCAGCCTAACCGCCGGGACAGGGGCGTATGGCTACACCTTC.

This clonotype came up a few times. The V and J genes are TRBV20-1 and TRBJ2-5, with TRBD2 as a possible D gene (6 bases). Germline loops: CDR1 DFQATT, CDR2 SNEGSKA (reference sequence). Trimming took 4 bases from V and 3 from J, leaving 18 bases between them. This CDR3 comprises 15 residues. The CDR3 region has the DNA TGCAGTGCTAACTTGGGGGGTCCCATAAAAGAGACCCAGTACTTC. Encoded protein: CSANLGGPIKETQYF.

This clonotype appeared a few times. The V and J genes are TRBV20-1 and TRBJ2-1, with 10 nucleotides matching TRBD2. The CDR3 extends over 15 amino acids. The germline CDR1 and CDR2 sequences are DFQATT and SNEGSKA (reference sequence). The trim removed 0 bases at V and 4 bases at J, leaving 3 bases unmatched. The CDR3 DNA reads TGCAGTGCTAGAGAAGCGGGGGGGCGATACAATGAGCAGTTCTTC. Protein: CSAREAGGRYNEQFF.

The chain uses TRBV20-1 and TRBJ2-3; D unclear. The ends were cut back, 0 bases at V and 4 bases at J, with 11 bases in the middle. CDR3 length: 14 amino acids. Germline V gives CDR1 DFQATT, CDR2 SNEGSKA (reference sequence). CDR3 sequence reads: CSARDPRYPDTQYF. The CDR3 DNA sequence: TGCAGTGCTAGAGATCCGCGATACCCAGATACGCAGTATTTT.

V and J are TRBV6-1 and TRBJ2-7; tentatively, D is TRBD2 (5 bases). Germline V gives CDR1 MNHNS, CDR2 SASEGT. This CDR3 comprises 14 residues. V lost 6 bases, J lost 3 bases, and 15 bases lay in between. The CDR3 region is CASRLGLQVYEQYF. In nucleotides, the CDR3 is TGTGCCAGCAGGCTCGGACTTCAGGTCTACGAGCAGTACTTC.

The chain links TRBV20-1 to TRBJ2-2; 11 nucleotides match TRBD2. V shed 6 bases and J 7 bases; nucleotides not matched to a gene: 7. This CDR3 contains 14 residues. Germline assignment: CDR1 DFQATT and CDR2 SNEGSKA (reference sequence). This CDR3 is CSAYSGGAIGELFF. The CDR3 bases are TGCAGTGCCTATAGCGGGGGGGCGATCGGGGAGCTGTTTTTT.

The V gene is TRBV12-3 or TRBV12-4, the J gene TRBJ1-1; the D is unclear. The CDR3 runs to 14 residues. The germline V and J ends were trimmed by 7 bases and 1 base, with 13 bases remaining between them. The CDR3 reads CASTGGRRNTEAFF. The CDR3 coding sequence is TGTGCCAGCACCGGAGGACGGCGGAACACTGAAGCTTTCTTT.

The chain joins TRBV5-4 to TRBJ2-7; D assignment may be TRBD1 or TRBD2 (6 bases each). CDR3 length: 15 amino acids. Trimming left V 7 bases short and J 1 base short, with 18 bases between. Germline values: CDR1 SGHNT, CDR2 YYREEE (reference sequence). The CDR3 DNA reads TGTGCCAGCGGATCTAGAACAGGGACTTCCTACGAGCAGTACTTC. This sequence encodes CASGSRTGTSYEQYF.

This rearrangement joins TRBV12-3 or TRBV12-4 to TRBJ2-2; D uncertain. The CDR3 runs to 13 residues. Trimming removed 8 bases from V and 6 bases from J, with 13 bases in between. CDR3 nucleotides: TGTGCCAGCGACGATGGTGGGGCCGGGGAGCTGTTTTTT. This translates into CASDDGGAGELFF.

The chain recombines TRBV20-1 with TRBJ1-3; D not certain. Germline V gene data show CDR1 as DFQATT and CDR2 as SNEGSKA (reference sequence). This CDR3 region has 17 residues. The V end lost 1 base, the J end lost 0 bases, and 16 bases lay between the germline ends. CDR3 in DNA: TGCAGTGCTAGAGCCCGCCCCCTTGAAAACTCTGGAAACACCATATATTTT. Encoded protein: CSARARPLENSGNTIYF.

V usage is TRBV5-1 and J usage is TRBJ2-7; 9 positions match TRBD2. CDR1 and CDR2 (germline): SGHRS, YFSETQ. V shed 2 bases and J 5 bases; nucleotides not matched to a gene: 8. The CDR3 consists of 15 residues. The CDR3 coding sequence is TGCGCCAGCAGCTTTCTCGCGGGGGGGTCCAACGAGCAGTACTTC. This codes for CASSFLAGGSNEQYF.

V is TRBV20-1 and J is TRBJ1-2, with a weak D call TRBD1 (5 bases). CDR1 and CDR2 from the germline V gene are DFQATT and SNEGSKA (reference sequence). The length of the CDR3 is 13 residues. Trimming took off 3 bases at V and 4 bases at J, with 12 bases between the two ends. CDR3 sequence: CSASPRDLYGYTF. In DNA form, the CDR3 reads TGCAGTGCTAGTCCCAGGGATCTCTATGGCTACACCTTC.

This clonotype was counted at least ten times. The V and J genes are TRBV6-1 and TRBJ2-7; no firm D call. CDR1 and CDR2 from the germline V gene are MNHNS and SASEGT. V was clipped by 6 bases and J by 6 bases, with 12 bases between them. The CDR3 contains 12 residues. The DNA of the CDR3 is TGTGCCAGCAGCCCCACTGGATTCGAGCAGTACTTC. The encoded protein is CASSPTGFEQYF.

There are a few counts of this clonotype. The chain joins TRBV28 to TRBJ2-1, with 9 bases matching TRBD2. Per the germline V gene, CDR1 is MDHEN and CDR2 is SYDVKM. This CDR3 has 16 residues. J gave up 3 bases and V 5 bases, and 8 bases lay outside the gene matches. CDR3 region: CASSPLSGGSYNEQFF. The CDR3 nucleotides read TGTGCCAGCAGTCCCCTAAGCGGGGGGAGCTACAATGAGCAGTTCTTC.

Many counts were recorded for this clonotype. J is TRBJ2-3 and V is TRBV5-1; tentatively, D is TRBD1 (6 bases). This CDR3 spans 16 amino acids. Germline V gene sequence: CDR1 SGHRS, CDR2 YFSETQ. V gave up 4 bases and J gave up 2 bases, with 17 bases separating them. The CDR3 loop is CASSRRQVTSTDTQYF. The CDR3 coding sequence is TGCGCCAGCAGCCGCCGACAGGTCACCTCCACAGATACGCAGTATTTT.

This clonotype occurred a few times. The gene calls are TRBV5-6 and TRBJ1-6; D perhaps matches TRBD1 (5 bases). V was trimmed by 2 bases and J by 10 bases, leaving 10 bases between them. CDR3 length equals 13 residues. The germline V gene encodes CDR1 SGHDT and CDR2 YYEEEE. The chain's CDR3 is CASSFLGTSPLHF. The CDR3 nucleotides read TGTGCCAGCAGCTTTCTGGGGACGTCACCCCTCCACTTT.

The rearrangement links TRBV9 to TRBJ2-3; 8 bases fit TRBD2. Germline V lookup: CDR1 SGDLS, CDR2 YYNGEE. The CDR3 is 16 residues long. Germline trimming cut 4 bases from V and 0 bases from J; bases unmatched to any gene: 7. The CDR3 loop is CASSRLAGISTDTQYF. The CDR3 bases are TGTGCCAGCAGCCGTTTAGCGGGGATTAGCACAGATACGCAGTATTTT.

The V call is TRBV25-1, the J call TRBJ1-6; 9 positions match TRBD1. Trimming took 9 bases from V and 7 from J; bases not matched to a gene: 4. The length of the CDR3 is 13 residues. Germline CDR1 MGHDK, CDR2 SYGVNS. CDR3 amino acids: CASRTGVNSPLHF. CDR3 bases: TGTGCCAGTCGGACAGGGGTCAATTCACCCCTCCACTTT.

In this sample, this clonotype turned up a few times. V is TRBV12-3 or TRBV12-4 and J is TRBJ1-1, with unresolved D. V gave up 3 bases and J gave up 9 bases, with 14 bases separating them. The CDR3 is 13 amino acids. The CDR3 sequence: CASSLEGRGKAFF. The CDR3 DNA reads as TGTGCCAGCAGTTTGGAAGGTCGGGGTAAAGCTTTCTTT.

This clonotype appeared a few times. The V and J genes are TRBV13 and TRBJ1-4; tentative D call: TRBD1 (5 bases). Per the germline V gene, CDR1 is PRHDT and CDR2 is FYEKMQ (reference sequence). V lost 5 bases, J lost 8 bases, and 15 bases lay in between. This CDR3 has 14 amino acids. The CDR3 sequence is CASSPPGVREKLFF. The CDR3 region has the DNA TGTGCCAGCAGCCCCCCGGGGGTGAGAGAAAAACTGTTTTTT.

This clonotype was detected a few times. V is TRBV3-1 and J is TRBJ2-7, with D perhaps matching TRBD1 (5 bases). CDR3 length equals 13 residues. Trimming took off 2 bases at V and 2 bases at J, with 7 bases between the two ends. In germline, CDR1 is LGHDT, CDR2 YNNKEL (reference sequence). DNA of the CDR3: TGTGCCAGCAGCCAACTGACAGCCTACGAGCAGTACTTC. Its translation: CASSQLTAYEQYF.

This clonotype was detected ten times or more. The rearrangement uses TRBV14 and TRBJ2-3; D not resolved. There are 14 residues in the CDR3. Germline-derived CDR1 and CDR2 are SGHDN and FVKESK. With 4 bases removed from V and 2 bases from J, the gap between germline ends came to 10 bases. CDR3 sequence reads: CASSPRTPTDTQYF. The CDR3 nucleotides are TGTGCCAGCAGCCCGCGGACGCCCACAGATACGCAGTATTTT. Full variable domain (remainder filled in from reference TRBV14 and TRBJ2-3): EAGVTQFPSHSVIEKGQTVTLRCDPISGHDNLYWYRRVMGKEIKFLLHFVKESKQDESGMPNNRFLAERTGGTYSTLKVQPAELEDSGVYFCASSPRTPTDTQYFGPGTRLTVL.